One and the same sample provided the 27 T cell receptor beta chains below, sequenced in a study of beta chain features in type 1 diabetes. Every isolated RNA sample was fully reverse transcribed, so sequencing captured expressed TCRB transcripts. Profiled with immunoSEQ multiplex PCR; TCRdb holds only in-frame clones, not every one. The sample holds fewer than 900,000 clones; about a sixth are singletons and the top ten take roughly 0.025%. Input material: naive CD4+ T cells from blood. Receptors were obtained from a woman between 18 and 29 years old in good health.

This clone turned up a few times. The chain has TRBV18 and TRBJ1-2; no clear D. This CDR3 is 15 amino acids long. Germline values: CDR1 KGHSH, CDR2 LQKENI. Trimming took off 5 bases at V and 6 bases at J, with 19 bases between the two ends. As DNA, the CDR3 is TGTGCCAGCTCAGAACACACACCAGGCGTCGATGGCTACACCTTC. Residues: CASSEHTPGVDGYTF.

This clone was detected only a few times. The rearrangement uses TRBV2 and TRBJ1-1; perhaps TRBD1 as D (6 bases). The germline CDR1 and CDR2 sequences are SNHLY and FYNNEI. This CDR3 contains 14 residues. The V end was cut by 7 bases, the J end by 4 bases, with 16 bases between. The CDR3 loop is CASTGQGSITEAFF. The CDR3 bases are TGTGCCAGCACCGGGCAGGGGTCGATCACTGAAGCTTTCTTT.

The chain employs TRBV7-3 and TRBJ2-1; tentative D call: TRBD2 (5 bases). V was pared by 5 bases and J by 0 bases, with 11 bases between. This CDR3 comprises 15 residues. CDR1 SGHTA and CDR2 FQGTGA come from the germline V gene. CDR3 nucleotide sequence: TGTGCCAGCAGCCGGAGCGGATTCTCCTACAATGAGCAGTTCTTC. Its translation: CASSRSGFSYNEQFF.

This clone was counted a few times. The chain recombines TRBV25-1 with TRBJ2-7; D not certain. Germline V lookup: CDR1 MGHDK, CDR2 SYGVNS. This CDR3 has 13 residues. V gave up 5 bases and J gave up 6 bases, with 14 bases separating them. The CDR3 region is CASSLQGSAEQYF. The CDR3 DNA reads TGTGCCAGCAGTTTACAAGGATCAGCCGAGCAGTACTTC.

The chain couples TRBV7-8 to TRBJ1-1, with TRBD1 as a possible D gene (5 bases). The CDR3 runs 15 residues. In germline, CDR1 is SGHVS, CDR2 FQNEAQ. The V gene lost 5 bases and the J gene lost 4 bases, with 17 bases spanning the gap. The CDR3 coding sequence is TGTGCCAGCAGCCCAGTTTTGGCAGGGTCCACTGAAGCTTTCTTT. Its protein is CASSPVLAGSTEAFF.

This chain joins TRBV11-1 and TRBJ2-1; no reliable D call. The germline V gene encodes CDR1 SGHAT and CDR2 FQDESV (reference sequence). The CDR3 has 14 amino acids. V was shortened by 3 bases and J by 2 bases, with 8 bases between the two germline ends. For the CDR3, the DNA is TGTGCCAGCAGCTTTGGGCCAGCCTACAATGAGCAGTTCTTC. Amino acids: CASSFGPAYNEQFF.

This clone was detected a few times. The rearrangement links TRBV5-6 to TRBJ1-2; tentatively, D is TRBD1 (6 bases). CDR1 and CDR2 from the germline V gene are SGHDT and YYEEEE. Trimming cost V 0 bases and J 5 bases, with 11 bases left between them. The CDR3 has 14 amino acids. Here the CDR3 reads CASSLVQGPYGYTF. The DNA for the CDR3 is TGTGCCAGCAGCTTGGTACAGGGCCCATATGGCTACACCTTC.

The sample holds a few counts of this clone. The chain's CDR3 is CARGGTGELFF. CDR3 bases: TGTGCCAGGGGGGGTACCGGGGAGCTGTTTTTT. This chain joins TRBV28 and TRBJ2-2, with D possibly TRBD2 on 6 matching bases. Germline CDR1 MDHEN, CDR2 SYDVKM. The germline V and J ends were trimmed by 9 bases and 5 bases, with 7 bases remaining between them. The CDR3 contains 11 residues.

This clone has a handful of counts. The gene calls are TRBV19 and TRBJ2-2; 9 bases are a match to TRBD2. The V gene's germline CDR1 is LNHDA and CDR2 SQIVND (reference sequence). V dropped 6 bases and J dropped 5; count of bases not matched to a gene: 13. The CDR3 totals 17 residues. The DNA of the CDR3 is TGTGCCAGTAGACTAGCGGGCGGGAGTCGCCTAACCGGGGAGCTGTTTTTT. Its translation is CASRLAGGSRLTGELFF.

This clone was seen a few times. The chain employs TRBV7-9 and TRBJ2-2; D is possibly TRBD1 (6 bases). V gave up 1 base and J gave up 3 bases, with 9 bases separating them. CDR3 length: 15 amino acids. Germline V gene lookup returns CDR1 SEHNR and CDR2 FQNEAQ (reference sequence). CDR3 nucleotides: TGTGCCAGCAGCTTAGACAGGGCGGACACCGGGGAGCTGTTTTTT. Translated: CASSLDRADTGELFF.

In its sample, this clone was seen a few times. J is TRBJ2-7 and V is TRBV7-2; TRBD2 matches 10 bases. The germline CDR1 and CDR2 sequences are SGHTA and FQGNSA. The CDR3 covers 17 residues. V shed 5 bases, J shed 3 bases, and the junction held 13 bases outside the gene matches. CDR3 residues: CASSRASSGSGDYEQYF. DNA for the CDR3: TGTGCCAGCAGCCGAGCCTCTAGCGGGAGTGGGGACTACGAGCAGTACTTC.

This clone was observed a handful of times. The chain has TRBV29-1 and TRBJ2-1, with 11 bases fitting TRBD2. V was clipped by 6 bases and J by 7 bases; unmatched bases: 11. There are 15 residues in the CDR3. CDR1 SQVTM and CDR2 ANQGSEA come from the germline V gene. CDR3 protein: CSVGPGTSGENEQFF. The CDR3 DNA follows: TGCAGCGTCGGTCCCGGGACTAGCGGTGAAAATGAGCAGTTCTTC.

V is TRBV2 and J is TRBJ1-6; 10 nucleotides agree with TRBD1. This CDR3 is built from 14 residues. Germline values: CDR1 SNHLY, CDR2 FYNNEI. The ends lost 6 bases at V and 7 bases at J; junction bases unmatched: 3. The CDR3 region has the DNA TGTGCCAGCAGGGGACAGGGGATGAATTCACCCCTCCACTTT. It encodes CASRGQGMNSPLHF.

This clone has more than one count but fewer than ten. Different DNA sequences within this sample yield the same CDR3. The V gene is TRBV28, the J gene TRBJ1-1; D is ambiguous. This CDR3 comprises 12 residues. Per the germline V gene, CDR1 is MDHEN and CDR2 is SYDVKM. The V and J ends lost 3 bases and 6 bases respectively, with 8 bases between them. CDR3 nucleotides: TGTGCCAGCAGTTTTGGTGGATCTGAAGCTTTCTTT. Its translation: CASSFGGSEAFF.

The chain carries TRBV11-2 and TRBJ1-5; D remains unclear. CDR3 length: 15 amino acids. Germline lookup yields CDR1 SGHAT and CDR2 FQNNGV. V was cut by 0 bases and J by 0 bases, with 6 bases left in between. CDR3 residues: CASSLEGYSNQPQHF. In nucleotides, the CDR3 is TGTGCCAGCAGCTTAGAGGGTTATAGCAATCAGCCCCAGCATTTT.

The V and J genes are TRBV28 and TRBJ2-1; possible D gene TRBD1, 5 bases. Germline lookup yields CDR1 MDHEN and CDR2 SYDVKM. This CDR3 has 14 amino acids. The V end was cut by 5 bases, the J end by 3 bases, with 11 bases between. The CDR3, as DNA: TGTGCCAGCAGTGCCGGACATAACTACAATGAGCAGTTCTTC. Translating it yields CASSAGHNYNEQFF.

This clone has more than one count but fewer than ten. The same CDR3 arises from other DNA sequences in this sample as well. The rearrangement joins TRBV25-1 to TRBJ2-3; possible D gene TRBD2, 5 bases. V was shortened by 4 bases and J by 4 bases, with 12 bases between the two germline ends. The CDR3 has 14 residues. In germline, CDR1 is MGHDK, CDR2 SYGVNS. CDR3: CASSVAGGADTQYF. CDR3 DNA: TGTGCCAGCAGTGTTGCGGGTGGGGCAGATACGCAGTATTTT.

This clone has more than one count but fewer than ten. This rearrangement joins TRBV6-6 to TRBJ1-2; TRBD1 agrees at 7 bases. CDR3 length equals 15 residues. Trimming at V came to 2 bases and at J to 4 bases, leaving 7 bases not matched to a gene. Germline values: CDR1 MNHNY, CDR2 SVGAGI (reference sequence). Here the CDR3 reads CASSYARDSSYGYTF. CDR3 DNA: TGTGCCAGCAGTTACGCCCGGGACAGCAGCTATGGCTACACCTTC.

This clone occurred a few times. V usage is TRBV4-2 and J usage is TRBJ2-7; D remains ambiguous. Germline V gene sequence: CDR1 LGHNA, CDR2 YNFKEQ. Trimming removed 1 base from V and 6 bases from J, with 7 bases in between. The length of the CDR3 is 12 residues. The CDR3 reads CASSQGFGEQYF. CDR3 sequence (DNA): TGTGCCAGCAGCCAAGGCTTTGGCGAGCAGTACTTC.

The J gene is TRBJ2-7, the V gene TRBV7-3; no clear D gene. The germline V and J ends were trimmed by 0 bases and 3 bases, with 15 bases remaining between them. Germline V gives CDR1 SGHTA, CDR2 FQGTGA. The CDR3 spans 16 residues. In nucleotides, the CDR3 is TGTGCCAGCAGCTTAACTAAAGAAGCCAGGCTCTACGAGCAGTACTTC. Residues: CASSLTKEARLYEQYF.

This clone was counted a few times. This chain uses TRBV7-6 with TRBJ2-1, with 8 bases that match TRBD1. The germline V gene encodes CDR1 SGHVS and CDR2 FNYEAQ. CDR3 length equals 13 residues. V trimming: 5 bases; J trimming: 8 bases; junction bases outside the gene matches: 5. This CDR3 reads CASSRTGSDEQFF. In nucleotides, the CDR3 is TGTGCCAGCAGCAGGACAGGGAGCGATGAGCAGTTCTTC.

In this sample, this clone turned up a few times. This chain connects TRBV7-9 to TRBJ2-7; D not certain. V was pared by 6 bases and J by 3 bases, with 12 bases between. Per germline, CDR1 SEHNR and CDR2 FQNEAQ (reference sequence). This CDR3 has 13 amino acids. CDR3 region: CASSCPACYEQYF. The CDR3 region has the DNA TGTGCCAGCAGTTGCCCGGCCTGCTACGAGCAGTACTTC.

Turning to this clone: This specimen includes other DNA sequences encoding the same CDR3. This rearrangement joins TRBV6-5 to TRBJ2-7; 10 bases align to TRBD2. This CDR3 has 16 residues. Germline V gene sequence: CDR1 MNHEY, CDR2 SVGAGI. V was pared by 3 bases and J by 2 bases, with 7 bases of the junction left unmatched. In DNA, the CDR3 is TGTGCCAGCAGTTATTCACGGACTAGCGGTACCTACGAGCAGTACTTC. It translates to CASSYSRTSGTYEQYF.

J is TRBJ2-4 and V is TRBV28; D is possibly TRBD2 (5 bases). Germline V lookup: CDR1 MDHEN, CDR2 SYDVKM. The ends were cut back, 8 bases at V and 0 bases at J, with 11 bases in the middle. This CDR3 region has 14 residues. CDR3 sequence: CASEGRVAKNIQYF. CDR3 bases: TGTGCCAGCGAGGGCAGAGTAGCCAAAAACATTCAGTACTTC.

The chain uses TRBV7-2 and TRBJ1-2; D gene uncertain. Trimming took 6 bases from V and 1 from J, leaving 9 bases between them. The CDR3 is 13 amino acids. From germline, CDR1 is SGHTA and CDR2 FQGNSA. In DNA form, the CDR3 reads TGTGCCAGCAGTCCAGACTTTAACTATGGCTACACCTTC. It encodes CASSPDFNYGYTF.

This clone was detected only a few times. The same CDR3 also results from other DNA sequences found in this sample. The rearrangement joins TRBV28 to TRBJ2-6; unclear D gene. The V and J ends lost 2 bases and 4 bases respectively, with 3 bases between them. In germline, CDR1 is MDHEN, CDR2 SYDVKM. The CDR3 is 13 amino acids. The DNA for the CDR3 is TGTGCCAGCAGTTTAGCCGGGGCCAACGTCCTGACTTTC. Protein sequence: CASSLAGANVLTF.

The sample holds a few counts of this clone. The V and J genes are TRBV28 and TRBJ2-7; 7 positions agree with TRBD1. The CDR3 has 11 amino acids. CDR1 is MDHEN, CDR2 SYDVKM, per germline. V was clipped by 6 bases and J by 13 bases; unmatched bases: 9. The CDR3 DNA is TGTGCCAGCAGGACGACAGGGACCCATTACTTC. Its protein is CASRTTGTHYF.